Shown below are 16 T cell receptor beta chains from a single sample sequenced in a study of cytomegalovirus exposure and HLA in healthy donors. Vbeta (60) and Jbeta (13) primers were used in the PCR. Libraries were prepared by immunoSEQ multiplex PCR; TCRdb keeps only in-frame clonotypes and omits some of them. The sample carries some 120,000 clones, more than 70% recorded once. Sequenced material: PBMCs. The receptors originated from a human donor in good health.

The CDR3 DNA sequence: TGTGCCAGCAGAGACTTGTGGTCTGTGAACACTGAAGCTTTCTTT. Its protein product is CASRDLWSVNTEAFF. The J gene is TRBJ1-1, the V gene TRBV6-1; D gene ambiguous. Germline V gene data show CDR1 as MNHNS and CDR2 as SASEGT. The CDR3 consists of 15 residues. The ends were cut back, 6 bases at V and 0 bases at J, with 14 bases in the middle.

The V and J genes are TRBV6-5 and TRBJ2-1; maybe TRBD1 (5 bases). CDR1 MNHEY and CDR2 SVGAGI come from the germline V gene. The CDR3 loop spans 13 amino acids. The V end was cut by 2 bases, the J end by 9 bases, with 11 bases between. The CDR3 DNA reads TGTGCCAGCAGTTACGCCAGGGTCGGTGAGCAGTTCTTC. The encoded protein is CASSYARVGEQFF.

The gene calls are TRBV5-6 and TRBJ1-1; 10 nucleotides align to TRBD1. This CDR3 has 16 residues. CDR1 and CDR2 (germline): SGHDT, YYEEEE. Trimming removed 3 bases from V and 1 base from J; junction bases left unmatched: 6. The CDR3 region is CASSWGQGISNTEAFF. The CDR3 DNA follows: TGTGCCAGCAGCTGGGGACAGGGGATTTCGAACACTGAAGCTTTCTTT.

The chain employs TRBV11-2 and TRBJ2-1; 9 bases are shared with TRBD2. The CDR3 length is 17 residues. With 5 bases clipped from V and 0 bases from J, the junction kept 8 bases outside the gene matches. The germline V gene encodes CDR1 SGHAT and CDR2 FQNNGV. The CDR3 protein is CASSAFSGGRSYNEQFF. The CDR3, as DNA: TGTGCCAGCAGCGCATTTAGCGGGGGCCGCTCCTACAATGAGCAGTTCTTC.

The V gene is TRBV5-1, the J gene TRBJ1-2; 7 bases align to TRBD1. The germline V gene has CDR1 SGHRS and CDR2 YFSETQ. Losses at the gene ends were 0 bases for V and 13 bases for J; bases not matched to a gene: 6. The CDR3 covers 12 residues. As DNA, the CDR3 is TGCGCCAGCAGCTTGGAACAGGGGAGTCTCACCTTC. Translation gives CASSLEQGSLTF.

This clone was detected once. This rearrangement joins TRBV6-6 to TRBJ1-5; D gene unclear. From germline, CDR1 is MNHNY and CDR2 SVGAGI (reference sequence). Trimming left V 0 bases short and J 8 bases short, with 5 bases between. The length of the CDR3 is 12 residues. CDR3: CASSYSGEPQHF. As DNA, the CDR3 is TGTGCCAGCAGTTACTCCGGGGAGCCCCAGCATTTT.

As concerns this clone: The junction differs from germline at one of its ends, possibly a read error. The chain combines TRBV7-9 with TRBJ1-1, with 7 bases that match TRBD1. Germline V gives CDR1 SEHNR, CDR2 FQNEAQ (reference sequence). The CDR3 is 12 residues long. CDR3 sequence: CSSSPGGTEAFF. The CDR3 DNA reads TGTTCCAGCAGTCCAGGGGGTACTGAAGCTTTCTTT.

Here the CDR3 reads CASRLGTGVYEQYF. The CDR3 nucleotides read TGTGCCAGCAGGCTTGGGACAGGGGTCTACGAGCAGTACTTC. The chain employs TRBV7-8 and TRBJ2-7, with 10 bases that match TRBD1. Trimming cost V 6 bases and J 3 bases; bases outside gene matches: 5. The CDR3 has 14 residues. The germline gives CDR1 SGHVS, CDR2 FQNEAQ.

CDR3 loop: CASGPGYGYTF. In nucleotides, the CDR3 is TGTGCCAGCGGTCCCGGGTATGGCTACACCTTC. The rearrangement links TRBV7-2 to TRBJ1-2; no definite D call. Germline V lookup: CDR1 SGHTA, CDR2 FQGNSA. The CDR3 has 11 amino acids. Trimming took off 8 bases at V and 5 bases at J, with 9 bases between the two ends. The full variable domain, in which reference TRBV7-2 and TRBJ1-2 provide the parts outside the CDR3, is GAGVSQSPSNKVTEKGKDVELRCDPISGHTALYWYRQSLGQGLEFLIYFQGNSAPDKSGLPSDRFSAERTGGSVSTLTIQRTQQEDSAVYLCASGPGYGYTFGSGTRLTVV.

The V gene is TRBV6-6, the J gene TRBJ2-1, with TRBD2 matching over 7 bases. The germline CDR1 and CDR2 sequences are MNHNY and SVGAGI (reference sequence). After removal of 0 bases from V and 10 bases from J, the junction contained 3 bases not matched to a gene. CDR3 size: 13 residues. CDR3: CASSYSAGVEQFF. Here the CDR3 DNA reads TGTGCCAGCAGTTACTCGGCGGGGGTAGAGCAGTTCTTC.

CDR3 bases: TGTGCCAGCAGTACTAGCGGTGTCCAAGAGACCCAGTACTTC. Amino acids: CASSTSGVQETQYF. This sequence joins TRBV4-2 and TRBJ2-5; 8 bases line up with TRBD2. The CDR3 has 14 residues. The ends lost 6 bases at V and 1 base at J; junction bases unmatched: 4. Germline V lookup: CDR1 LGHNA, CDR2 YNFKEQ.

The chain couples TRBV4-2 to TRBJ2-1, with a weak D call TRBD2 (6 bases). Per germline, CDR1 LGHNA and CDR2 YNFKEQ. Trimming cost V 0 bases and J 4 bases, with 10 bases left between them. This CDR3 has 15 amino acids. The CDR3 DNA sequence: TGTGCCAGCAGCCAAGAACAGCGGGTTTACAATGAGCAGTTCTTC. Its translation is CASSQEQRVYNEQFF.

The chain combines TRBV4-1 with TRBJ2-1; perhaps TRBD1 as D (6 bases). With 2 bases removed from V and 0 bases from J, the gap between germline ends came to 17 bases. The CDR3 spans 18 residues. Per germline, CDR1 MGHRA and CDR2 YSYEKL. CDR3 residues: CASSQLTGVFSSYNEQFF. CDR3 sequence (DNA): TGCGCCAGCAGCCAACTGACAGGTGTCTTTAGCTCCTACAATGAGCAGTTCTTC.

The chain uses TRBV6-5 and TRBJ2-1; no reliable D call. The germline V gene has CDR1 MNHEY and CDR2 SVGAGI. This CDR3 spans 16 amino acids. V was shortened by 4 bases and J by 0 bases, with 13 bases between the two germline ends. The chain's CDR3 is CASSSQAFSSYNEQFF. The CDR3 DNA sequence: TGTGCCAGCAGTTCCCAAGCGTTCAGCTCCTACAATGAGCAGTTCTTC.

Only one count was recorded for this clone. This rearrangement joins TRBV27 to TRBJ2-1; 7 bases line up with TRBD2. V lost 8 bases and J lost 4; bases outside the gene matches: 14. Germline V gives CDR1 MNHEY, CDR2 SMNVEV (reference sequence). The CDR3 sequence is 16 residues long. CDR3 sequence reads: CASSLRLAVIYNEQFF. CDR3 bases: TGTGCCAGCTCCCTACGGCTAGCGGTCATTTACAATGAGCAGTTCTTC.

The gene calls are TRBV18 and TRBJ1-5; weak D call: TRBD1 (5 bases). The length of the CDR3 is 14 residues. The V end lost 3 bases, the J end lost 4 bases, and 10 bases lay between the germline ends. Germline CDR1 is KGHSH and CDR2 is LQKENI. CDR3 nucleotide sequence: TGTGCCAGCTCACCCGGACACTCGAATCAGCCCCAGCATTTT. Encoded protein: CASSPGHSNQPQHF.